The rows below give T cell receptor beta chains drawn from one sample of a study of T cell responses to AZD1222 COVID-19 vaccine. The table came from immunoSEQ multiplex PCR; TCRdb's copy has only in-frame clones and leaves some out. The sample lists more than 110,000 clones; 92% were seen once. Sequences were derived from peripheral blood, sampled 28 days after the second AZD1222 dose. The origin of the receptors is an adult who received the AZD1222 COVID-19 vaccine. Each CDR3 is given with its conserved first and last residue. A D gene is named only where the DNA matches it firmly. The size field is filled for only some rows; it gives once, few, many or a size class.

CDR3 protein: CASSVGEPADTQYF; CDR3 DNA: TGTGCCAGCAGCGTAGGTGAACCTGCAGATACGCAGTATTTT; D gene: -; clone size: -; J gene: TRBJ2-3; V gene: TRBV9
CDR3 protein: CASSLASNEQFF; CDR3 DNA: TGTGCCAGCAGCCTCGCTAGTAATGAGCAGTTCTTC; D gene: -; clone size: -; J gene: TRBJ2-1; V gene: TRBV7-9
CDR3 protein: CASSLSREAFF; CDR3 DNA: TGTGCCAGCAGTTTATCACGTGAAGCTTTCTTT; D gene: -; clone size: -; J gene: TRBJ1-1; V gene: TRBV28
CDR3 protein: CASSIENREYQPQHF; CDR3 DNA: TGTGCCAGTAGTATAGAAAACAGGGAATATCAGCCCCAGCATTTT; D gene: -; clone size: once; J gene: TRBJ1-5; V gene: TRBV19
CDR3 protein: CASNPTGNQPQHF; CDR3 DNA: TGTGCCAGCAACCCAACAGGGAATCAGCCCCAGCATTTT; D gene: -; clone size: -; J gene: TRBJ1-5; V gene: TRBV6-2/TRBV6-3
CDR3 protein: CASSPRFWTGISYEQYF; CDR3 DNA: TGCGCCAGCAGCCCCCGATTCTGGACAGGGATTTCCTACGAGCAGTACTTC; D gene: TRBD1; clone size: -; J gene: TRBJ2-7; V gene: TRBV4-3
CDR3 protein: CASSVEWMNTEAFF; CDR3 DNA: TGTGCCAGCAGCGTTGAGTGGATGAACACTGAAGCTTTCTTT; D gene: -; clone size: -; J gene: TRBJ1-1; V gene: TRBV6-2/TRBV6-3
CDR3 protein: CAITHSPGQPQHF; CDR3 DNA: TGTGCCATCACCCACTCCCCTGGTCAGCCCCAGCATTTT; D gene: -; clone size: -; J gene: TRBJ1-5; V gene: TRBV10-3
CDR3 protein: CASRLRVSGNTIYF; CDR3 DNA: TGTGCCAGCAGGCTTCGGGTCTCTGGAAACACCATATATTTT; D gene: -; clone size: -; J gene: TRBJ1-3; V gene: TRBV28
CDR3 protein: CASSLGGLYGYTF; CDR3 DNA: TGTGCCAGCAGCCTAGGGGGACTCTATGGCTACACCTTC; D gene: -; clone size: once; J gene: TRBJ1-2; V gene: TRBV6-5
CDR3 protein: CASKAGTGRETQYF; CDR3 DNA: TGCGCCAGCAAAGCCGGGACAGGGCGAGAGACCCAGTACTTC; D gene: TRBD1; clone size: -; J gene: TRBJ2-5; V gene: TRBV5-1
CDR3 protein: CASSPGGMAFF; CDR3 DNA: TGTGCCAGCAGCCCGGGGGGGATGGCTTTCTTT; D gene: -; clone size: -; J gene: TRBJ1-1; V gene: TRBV7-8
CDR3 protein: CASSVGQRNYNEQFF; CDR3 DNA: TGTGCCAGCAGCGTAGGACAGCGTAACTACAATGAGCAGTTCTTC; D gene: -; clone size: once; J gene: TRBJ2-1; V gene: TRBV9
CDR3 protein: CASSLYTGTLNTEAFF; CDR3 DNA: TGCGCCAGCAGCTTGTACACCGGGACCCTGAACACTGAAGCTTTCTTT; D gene: -; clone size: few; J gene: TRBJ1-1; V gene: TRBV5-1
CDR3 protein: CASSQTLGPYEQYF; CDR3 DNA: TGTGCCAGCAGTCAGACCCTCGGCCCCTACGAGCAGTACTTC; D gene: -; clone size: -; J gene: TRBJ2-7; V gene: TRBV6-5
CDR3 protein: CASSPGGLYNEQFF; CDR3 DNA: TGTGCCAGCAGCCCGGGAGGGTTGTACAATGAGCAGTTCTTC; D gene: TRBD2; clone size: -; J gene: TRBJ2-1; V gene: TRBV6-6
CDR3 protein: CASSLLTASETQYF; CDR3 DNA: TGCGCCAGCAGCTTGTTGACGGCCTCGGAGACCCAGTACTTC; D gene: -; clone size: -; J gene: TRBJ2-5; V gene: TRBV5-1
CDR3 protein: CASRPTGGGNEQFF; CDR3 DNA: TGTGCCAGCAGACCGACAGGGGGAGGCAATGAGCAGTTCTTC; D gene: TRBD1; clone size: -; J gene: TRBJ2-1; V gene: TRBV28
CDR3 protein: CASSQGLGQGVVQPQHF; CDR3 DNA: TGTGCCAGCAGCCAAGGGTTGGGACAGGGGGTCGTTCAGCCCCAGCATTTT; D gene: TRBD1; clone size: -; J gene: TRBJ1-5; V gene: TRBV3-1/TRBV3-2
CDR3 protein: CASSDKSVFENTIYF; CDR3 DNA: TGTGCCAGCAGTGACAAGTCAGTCTTCGAAAACACCATATATTTT; D gene: -; clone size: -; J gene: TRBJ1-3; V gene: TRBV25-1
CDR3 protein: CASSVGLAGYNEQFF; CDR3 DNA: TGTGCCAGCAGCGTAGGGCTAGCGGGCTACAATGAGCAGTTCTTC; D gene: TRBD2; clone size: -; J gene: TRBJ2-1; V gene: TRBV9
CDR3 protein: CASSLVPGGGYEQYF; CDR3 DNA: TGTGCCAGCAGCTTAGTCCCAGGGGGCGGCTACGAGCAGTACTTC; D gene: TRBD1; clone size: once; J gene: TRBJ2-7; V gene: TRBV7-6
CDR3 protein: CASSPLGVTGGNQPQHF; CDR3 DNA: TGTGCCAGCAGTCCCCTCGGAGTGACAGGGGGCAATCAGCCCCAGCATTTT; D gene: TRBD1; clone size: -; J gene: TRBJ1-5; V gene: TRBV28
CDR3 protein: CASSLGLAGGYDEQFF; CDR3 DNA: TGTGCCAGCAGCCTCGGACTAGCGGGAGGATACGATGAGCAGTTCTTC; D gene: TRBD2; clone size: -; J gene: TRBJ2-1; V gene: TRBV6-6
CDR3 protein: CASSLDRGSDGYTF; CDR3 DNA: TGTGCCAGCAGCTTGGACAGGGGGTCGGATGGCTACACCTTC; D gene: TRBD1; clone size: -; J gene: TRBJ1-2; V gene: TRBV11-2
CDR3 protein: CASSIWTGIGEPQHF; CDR3 DNA: TGTGCCAGTAGTATATGGACAGGGATCGGGGAGCCCCAGCATTTT; D gene: TRBD1; clone size: -; J gene: TRBJ1-5; V gene: TRBV19
CDR3 protein: CAISGLAGVYEQYF; CDR3 DNA: TGTGCCATCAGTGGACTAGCGGGAGTATACGAGCAGTACTTC; D gene: TRBD2; clone size: few; J gene: TRBJ2-7; V gene: TRBV10-3
CDR3 protein: CASSLVREGGKLFF; CDR3 DNA: TGTGCCAGCAGTTTAGTGCGGGAGGGGGGAAAACTGTTTTTT; D gene: -; clone size: -; J gene: TRBJ1-4; V gene: TRBV27
CDR3 protein: CASSSSPLGGNTEAFF; CDR3 DNA: TGTGCCAGCAGTTCCTCCCCGCTAGGAGGGAACACTGAAGCTTTCTTT; D gene: -; clone size: -; J gene: TRBJ1-1; V gene: TRBV6-5
CDR3 protein: CASSSPGRSYGYTF; CDR3 DNA: TGTGCCAGCAGTTCCCCTGGCAGGAGCTATGGCTACACCTTC; D gene: -; clone size: -; J gene: TRBJ1-2; V gene: TRBV6-2/TRBV6-3
CDR3 protein: CASSSSVGTGGLEQFF; CDR3 DNA: TGTGCCAGCAGCTCGTCCGTCGGGACAGGGGGCCTCGAGCAGTTCTTC; D gene: TRBD1; clone size: -; J gene: TRBJ2-1; V gene: TRBV7-2
CDR3 protein: CASSKGRLAGRPSTDTQYF; CDR3 DNA: TGTGCCAGCAGCAAAGGACGTCTAGCGGGAAGGCCTAGCACAGATACGCAGTATTTT; D gene: -; clone size: -; J gene: TRBJ2-3; V gene: TRBV21-1
CDR3 protein: CASRGRDGGRTQYF; CDR3 DNA: TGTGCCAGCAGAGGCCGGGACGGTGGCAGGACCCAGTACTTC; D gene: -; clone size: few; J gene: TRBJ2-5; V gene: TRBV2
CDR3 protein: CASRKTGVNEQFF; CDR3 DNA: TGTGCCAGCAGGAAGACAGGGGTCAATGAGCAGTTCTTC; D gene: TRBD1; clone size: -; J gene: TRBJ2-1; V gene: TRBV12-3/TRBV12-4
CDR3 protein: CASSRDRLNTGELFF; CDR3 DNA: TGTGCCAGCAGCCGAGACAGGTTGAACACCGGGGAGCTGTTTTTT; D gene: -; clone size: -; J gene: TRBJ2-2; V gene: TRBV3-1/TRBV3-2
CDR3 protein: CASSSSRGYTF; CDR3 DNA: TGTGCCAGCAGCTCCTCCCGTGGCTACACCTTC; D gene: -; clone size: -; J gene: TRBJ1-2; V gene: TRBV12-3/TRBV12-4
CDR3 protein: CASTPGTSGNPYRQNTGELFF; CDR3 DNA: TGTGCCAGCACACCCGGGACTAGCGGAAATCCTTACCGTCAGAACACCGGGGAGCTGTTTTTT; D gene: TRBD2; clone size: -; J gene: TRBJ2-2; V gene: TRBV27
CDR3 protein: CASSREKDTQYF; CDR3 DNA: TGTGCCAGCAGCCGCGAGAAAGATACGCAGTATTTT; D gene: -; clone size: -; J gene: TRBJ2-3; V gene: TRBV4-2
CDR3 protein: CASSRDRVGSPLHF; CDR3 DNA: TGTGCCAGCAGTCGCGACAGGGTCGGGTCACCCCTCCACTTT; D gene: TRBD1; clone size: -; J gene: TRBJ1-6; V gene: TRBV3-1/TRBV3-2
CDR3 protein: CASSRGQMNTGELFF; CDR3 DNA: TGTGCCAGCAGCAGGGGACAGATGAACACCGGGGAGCTGTTTTTT; D gene: TRBD1; clone size: -; J gene: TRBJ2-2; V gene: TRBV6-2/TRBV6-3
CDR3 protein: CASSQFGTGRTTNEKLFF; CDR3 DNA: TGTGCCAGCAGCCAGTTTGGGACAGGGAGAACAACTAATGAAAAACTGTTTTTT; D gene: TRBD1; clone size: -; J gene: TRBJ1-4; V gene: TRBV4-2
CDR3 protein: CASSSGDRNNQPQHF; CDR3 DNA: TGTGCCAGTAGTTCCGGGGACAGGAATAATCAGCCCCAGCATTTT; D gene: TRBD1; clone size: -; J gene: TRBJ1-5; V gene: TRBV19
CDR3 protein: CASSGTSGSRYNEQFF; CDR3 DNA: TGTGCCAGCAGTGGGACTAGCGGGAGTAGGTACAATGAGCAGTTCTTC; D gene: TRBD2; clone size: -; J gene: TRBJ2-1; V gene: TRBV2
CDR3 protein: CASKGAGDNQPQHF; CDR3 DNA: TGTGCCAGCAAGGGGGCAGGCGACAATCAGCCCCAGCATTTT; D gene: TRBD1; clone size: -; J gene: TRBJ1-5; V gene: TRBV7-9
CDR3 protein: CASSPLGAGLMTEAFF; CDR3 DNA: TGTGCCAGCAGTCCTCTGGGTGCAGGCCTTATGACTGAAGCTTTCTTT; D gene: -; clone size: once; J gene: TRBJ1-1; V gene: TRBV28
CDR3 protein: CASSHRDADYEQYF; CDR3 DNA: TGTGCCAGCAGCCACCGGGACGCGGACTACGAGCAGTACTTC; D gene: -; clone size: -; J gene: TRBJ2-7; V gene: TRBV6-5
CDR3 protein: CASRMRATNEKLFF; CDR3 DNA: TGTGCCAGTAGGATGAGGGCAACTAATGAAAAACTGTTTTTT; D gene: -; clone size: -; J gene: TRBJ1-4; V gene: TRBV19